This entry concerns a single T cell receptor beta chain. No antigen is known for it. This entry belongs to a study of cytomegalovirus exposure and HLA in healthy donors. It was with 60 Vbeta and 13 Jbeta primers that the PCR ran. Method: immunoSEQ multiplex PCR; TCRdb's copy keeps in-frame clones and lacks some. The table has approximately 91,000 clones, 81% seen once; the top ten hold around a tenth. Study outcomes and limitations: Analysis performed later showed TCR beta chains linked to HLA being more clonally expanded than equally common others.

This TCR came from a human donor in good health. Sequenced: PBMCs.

The CDR3 region is CASSRVGWELFF. CDR3 DNA: TGTGCCAGCAGCAGGGTTGGCTGGGAGCTGTTTTTT. The rearrangement uses TRBV6-6 and TRBJ2-2; tentative D call: TRBD1 (5 bases). The CDR3 has 12 amino acids. V was shortened by 6 bases and J by 9 bases, with 11 bases between the two germline ends. Germline loops: CDR1 MNHNY, CDR2 SVGAGI (reference sequence).